Listed here are 8 T cell receptor beta chains from one sample, sequenced in a study of blood T cell repertoires in COVID-19. Produced via immunoSEQ multiplex PCR; TCRdb's table is partial and in-frame only. Of tens of thousands of clones listed, 87% are singletons. Sample: peripheral blood. These receptors were collected from a man aged 35-49 years with COVID-19, enrolled during active disease.

The rearrangement links TRBV2 to TRBJ1-4, with TRBD1 as a possible D gene (5 bases). V dropped 2 bases and J dropped 7 bases, with 11 bases sitting between them. The V gene's germline CDR1 is SNHLY and CDR2 FYNNEI. This CDR3 spans 14 amino acids. DNA of the CDR3: TGTGCCAGCAGTGAACGGGAGAGGGGTGAAAAACTGTTTTTT. This codes for CASSERERGEKLFF. Supplemented by reference TRBV2 and TRBJ1-4, the full variable domain reads EPEVTQTPSHQVTQMGQEVILRCVPISNHLYFYWYRQILGQKVEFLVSFYNNEISEKSEIFDDQFSVERPDGSNFTLKIRSTKLEDSAMYFCASSERERGEKLFFGSGTQLSVL.

The chain links TRBV11-3 to TRBJ1-4; weak D call: TRBD1 (5 bases). The germline gives CDR1 SGHNT, CDR2 YENEEA. There are 16 residues in the CDR3. Trimming pared 6 bases from V and 10 bases from J, leaving 24 bases between. CDR3 residues: CASSFRRGIFGGKLFF. Here the CDR3 DNA reads TGTGCCAGCAGTTTCAGGCGGGGGATATTTGGCGGAAAACTGTTTTTT.

The chain recombines TRBV4-1 with TRBJ2-3, with TRBD2 matching 10 bases. This CDR3 spans 18 amino acids. Germline V gene lookup returns CDR1 MGHRA and CDR2 YSYEKL. V was pared by 0 bases and J by 2 bases, with 8 bases of the junction left unmatched. The CDR3 nucleotides are TGCGCCAGCAGCCAAGATCGAATAGCGGGAGGTTACACAGATACGCAGTATTTT. Residues: CASSQDRIAGGYTDTQYF.

The chain combines TRBV11-2 with TRBJ1-1; D remains unclear. Germline V gene sequence: CDR1 SGHAT, CDR2 FQNNGV. V shed 3 bases and J shed 1 base, with 9 bases lying between them. This CDR3 is built from 14 residues. The CDR3 DNA is TGTGCCAGCAGCTTGAAACCAGGGAACACTGAAGCTTTCTTT. The encoded protein is CASSLKPGNTEAFF.

A few counts support this clone. J is TRBJ2-3 and V is TRBV7-9, with TRBD2 identical over 14 bases. V gave up 0 bases and J gave up 6 bases; unmatched junction bases: 8. From germline, CDR1 is SEHNR and CDR2 FQNEAQ (reference sequence). This CDR3 spans 18 amino acids. The chain's CDR3 is CASSLALGLAGVGDTQYF. Here the CDR3 DNA reads TGTGCCAGCAGCTTAGCGCTGGGACTAGCGGGAGTTGGGGATACGCAGTATTTT.

The chain uses TRBV11-2 and TRBJ2-7; a weak D match, TRBD1 (6 bases). Germline CDR1 SGHAT, CDR2 FQNNGV. Trimming stripped 5 bases from V and 6 bases from J, with 17 bases between. This CDR3 has 14 residues. CDR3 region: CASSHVQGVGEQYF. The CDR3 DNA sequence: TGTGCCAGCAGCCACGTACAGGGAGTCGGCGAGCAGTACTTC.

This clone was observed once. The CDR3 DNA is TGTGCCAGCAGTTCCTCACGGGGATACAATGAGCAGTTCTTC. This sequence encodes CASSSSRGYNEQFF. V is TRBV27 and J is TRBJ2-1, with D tentatively TRBD2 (5 bases). Germline V lookup: CDR1 MNHEY, CDR2 SMNVEV (reference sequence). Trimming pared 4 bases from V and 4 bases from J, leaving 11 bases between. This CDR3 is 14 amino acids long.

V and J are TRBV29-1 and TRBJ1-2; D gene uncertain. Between the trimmed V and J ends, which lost 6 bases and 0 bases, there was a span of 8 bases. The CDR3 runs 12 residues. From germline, CDR1 is SQVTM and CDR2 ANQGSEA. As DNA, the CDR3 is TGCAGCGTAAGCGGGTCTAACTATGGCTACACCTTC. Its protein product is CSVSGSNYGYTF.